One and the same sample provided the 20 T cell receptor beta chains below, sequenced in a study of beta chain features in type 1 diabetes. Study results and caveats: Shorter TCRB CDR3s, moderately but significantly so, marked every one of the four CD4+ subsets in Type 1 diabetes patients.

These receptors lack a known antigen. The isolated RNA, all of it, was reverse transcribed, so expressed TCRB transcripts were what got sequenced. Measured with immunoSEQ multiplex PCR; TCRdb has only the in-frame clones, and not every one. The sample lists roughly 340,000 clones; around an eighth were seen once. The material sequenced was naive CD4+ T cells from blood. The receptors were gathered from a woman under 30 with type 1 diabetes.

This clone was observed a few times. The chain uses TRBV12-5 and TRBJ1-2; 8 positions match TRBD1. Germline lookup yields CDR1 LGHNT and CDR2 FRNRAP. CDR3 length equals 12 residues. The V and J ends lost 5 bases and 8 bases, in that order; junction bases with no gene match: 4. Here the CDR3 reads CASGPGTGGYTF. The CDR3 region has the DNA TGTGCTAGTGGTCCCGGGACAGGAGGCTACACCTTC.

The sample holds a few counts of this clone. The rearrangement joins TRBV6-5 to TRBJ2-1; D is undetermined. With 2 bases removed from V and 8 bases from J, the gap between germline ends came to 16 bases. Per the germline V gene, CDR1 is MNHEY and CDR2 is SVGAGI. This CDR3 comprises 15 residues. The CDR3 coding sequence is TGTGCCAGCAGTTACGAGGCGCCGTTACGGGATGAGCAGTTCTTC. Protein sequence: CASSYEAPLRDEQFF.

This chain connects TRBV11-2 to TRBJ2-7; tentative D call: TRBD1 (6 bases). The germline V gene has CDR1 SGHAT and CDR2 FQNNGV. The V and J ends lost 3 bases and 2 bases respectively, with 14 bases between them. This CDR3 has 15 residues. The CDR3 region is CASSFEPQGAYEQYV. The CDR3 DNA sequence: TGTGCCAGCAGCTTCGAACCACAGGGAGCCTACGAGCAGTACGTC.

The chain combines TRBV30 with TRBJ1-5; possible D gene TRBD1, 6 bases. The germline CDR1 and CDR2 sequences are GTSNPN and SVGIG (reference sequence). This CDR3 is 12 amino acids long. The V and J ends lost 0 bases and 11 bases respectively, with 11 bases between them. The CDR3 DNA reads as TGTGCCTGGAGTGTCCCAAGGGGGTCCCAGCATTTT. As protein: CAWSVPRGSQHF.

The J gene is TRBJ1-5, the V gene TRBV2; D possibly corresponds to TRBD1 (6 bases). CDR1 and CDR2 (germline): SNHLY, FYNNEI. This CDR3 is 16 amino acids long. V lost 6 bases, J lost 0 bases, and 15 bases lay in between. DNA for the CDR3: TGTGCCAGCAGATGGCAGGGGTCGGATAGCAATCAGCCCCAGCATTTT. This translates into CASRWQGSDSNQPQHF.

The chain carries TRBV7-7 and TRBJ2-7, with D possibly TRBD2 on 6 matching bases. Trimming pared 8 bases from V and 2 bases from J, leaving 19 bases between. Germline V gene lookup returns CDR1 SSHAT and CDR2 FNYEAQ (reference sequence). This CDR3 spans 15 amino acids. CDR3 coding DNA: TGTGCCAGCTCCCTGCTATTCGGGAGCGCCTACGAGCAGTACTTC. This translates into CASSLLFGSAYEQYF.

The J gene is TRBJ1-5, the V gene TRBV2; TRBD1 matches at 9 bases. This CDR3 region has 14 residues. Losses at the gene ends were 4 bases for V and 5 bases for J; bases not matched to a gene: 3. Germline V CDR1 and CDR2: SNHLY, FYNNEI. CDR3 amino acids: CASSGTGEHQPQHF. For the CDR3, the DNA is TGTGCCAGCAGTGGGACAGGGGAGCATCAGCCCCAGCATTTT.

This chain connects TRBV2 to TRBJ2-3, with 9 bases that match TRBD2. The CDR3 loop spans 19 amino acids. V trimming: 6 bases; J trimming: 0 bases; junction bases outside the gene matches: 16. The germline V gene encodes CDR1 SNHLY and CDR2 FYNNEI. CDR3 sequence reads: CASRPGRGLAGSSTDTQYF. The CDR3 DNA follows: TGTGCCAGCAGACCCGGAAGGGGGCTAGCGGGATCTAGCACAGATACGCAGTATTTT.

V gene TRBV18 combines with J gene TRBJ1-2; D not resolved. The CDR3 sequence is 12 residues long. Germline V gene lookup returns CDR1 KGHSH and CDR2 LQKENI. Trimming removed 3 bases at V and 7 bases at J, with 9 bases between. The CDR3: CASSPDIGGYTF. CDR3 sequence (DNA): TGTGCCAGCTCACCCGACATAGGTGGCTACACCTTC.

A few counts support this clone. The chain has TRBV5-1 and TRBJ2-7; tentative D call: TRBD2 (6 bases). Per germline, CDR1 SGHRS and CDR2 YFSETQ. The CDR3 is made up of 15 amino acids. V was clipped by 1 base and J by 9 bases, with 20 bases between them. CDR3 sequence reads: CASSLLGDAGGVQYF. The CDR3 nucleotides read TGCGCCAGCAGCTTGCTTGGAGACGCCGGAGGGGTGCAGTACTTC. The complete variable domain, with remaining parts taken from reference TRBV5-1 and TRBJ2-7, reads KAGVTQTPRYLIKTRGQQVTLSCSPISGHRSVSWYQQTPGQGLQFLFEYFSETQRNKGNFPGRFSGRQFSNSRSEMNVSTLELGDSALYLCASSLLGDAGGVQYFGPGTRLTVT.

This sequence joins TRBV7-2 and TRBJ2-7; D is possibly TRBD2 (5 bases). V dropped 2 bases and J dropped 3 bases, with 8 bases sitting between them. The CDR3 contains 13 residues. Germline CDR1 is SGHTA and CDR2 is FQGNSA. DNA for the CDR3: TGTGCCAGCAGCTTATACGGGAACTACGAGCAGTACTTC. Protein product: CASSLYGNYEQYF.

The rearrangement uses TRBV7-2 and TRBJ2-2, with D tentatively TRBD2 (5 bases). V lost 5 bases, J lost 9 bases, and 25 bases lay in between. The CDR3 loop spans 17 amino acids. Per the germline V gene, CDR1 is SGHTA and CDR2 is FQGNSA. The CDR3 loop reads CASSPLAGASSRRELFF. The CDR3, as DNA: TGTGCCAGCAGCCCACTTGCGGGTGCTAGCAGCCGCAGGGAGCTGTTTTTT.

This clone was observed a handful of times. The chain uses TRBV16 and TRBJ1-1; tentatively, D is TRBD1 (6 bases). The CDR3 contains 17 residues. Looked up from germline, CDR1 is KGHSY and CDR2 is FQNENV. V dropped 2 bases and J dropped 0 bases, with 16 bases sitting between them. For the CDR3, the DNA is TGTGCCAGCAGCCAAAAGGGGGTGGGCAGTATGAACACTGAAGCTTTCTTT. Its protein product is CASSQKGVGSMNTEAFF. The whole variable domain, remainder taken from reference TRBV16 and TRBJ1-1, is GEEVAQTPKHLVRGEGQKAKLYCAPIKGHSYVFWYQQVLKNEFKFLISFQNENVFDETGMPKERFSAKCLPNSPCSLEIQATKLEDSAVYFCASSQKGVGSMNTEAFFGQGTRLTVV.

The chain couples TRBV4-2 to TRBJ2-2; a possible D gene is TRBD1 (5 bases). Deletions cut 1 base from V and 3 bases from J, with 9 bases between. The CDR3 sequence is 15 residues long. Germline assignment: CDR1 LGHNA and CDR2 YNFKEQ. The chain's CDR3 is CASSQVSTDTGELFF. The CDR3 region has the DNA TGTGCCAGCAGCCAAGTGTCGACAGACACCGGGGAGCTGTTTTTT.

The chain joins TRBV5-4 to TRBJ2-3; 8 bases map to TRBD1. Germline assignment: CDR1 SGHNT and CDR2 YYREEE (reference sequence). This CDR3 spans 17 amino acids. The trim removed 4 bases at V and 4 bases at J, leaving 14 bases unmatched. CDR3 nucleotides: TGTGCCAGCAGCCAACGGACAGGGAGAGGGTCAGCAGATACGCAGTATTTT. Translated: CASSQRTGRGSADTQYF.

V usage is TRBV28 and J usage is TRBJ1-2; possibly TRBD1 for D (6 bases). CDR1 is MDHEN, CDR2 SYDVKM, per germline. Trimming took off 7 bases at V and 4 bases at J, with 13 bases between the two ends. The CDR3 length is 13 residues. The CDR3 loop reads CASIAGVGYGYTF. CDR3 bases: TGTGCCAGCATCGCAGGGGTGGGCTATGGCTACACCTTC.

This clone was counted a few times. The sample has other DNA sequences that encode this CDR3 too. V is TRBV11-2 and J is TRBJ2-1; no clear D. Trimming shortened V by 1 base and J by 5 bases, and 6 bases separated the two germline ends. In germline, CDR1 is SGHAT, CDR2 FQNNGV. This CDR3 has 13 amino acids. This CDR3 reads CASSLGQNNEQFF. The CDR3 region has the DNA TGTGCCAGCAGCTTAGGGCAGAACAATGAGCAGTTCTTC.

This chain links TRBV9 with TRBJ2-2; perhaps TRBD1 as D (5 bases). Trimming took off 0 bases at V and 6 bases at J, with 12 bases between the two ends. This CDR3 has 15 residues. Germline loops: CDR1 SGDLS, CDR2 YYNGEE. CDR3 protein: CASSVVGQVPGELFF. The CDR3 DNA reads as TGTGCCAGCAGCGTAGTCGGACAAGTCCCCGGGGAGCTGTTTTTT.

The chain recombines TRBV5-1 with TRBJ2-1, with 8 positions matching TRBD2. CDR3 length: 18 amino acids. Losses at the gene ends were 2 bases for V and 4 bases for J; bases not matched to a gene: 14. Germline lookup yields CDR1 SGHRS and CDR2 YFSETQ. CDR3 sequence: CASSFTLAGRPPYNEQFF. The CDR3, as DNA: TGCGCCAGCAGCTTTACTTTAGCGGGAAGGCCCCCTTACAATGAGCAGTTCTTC.

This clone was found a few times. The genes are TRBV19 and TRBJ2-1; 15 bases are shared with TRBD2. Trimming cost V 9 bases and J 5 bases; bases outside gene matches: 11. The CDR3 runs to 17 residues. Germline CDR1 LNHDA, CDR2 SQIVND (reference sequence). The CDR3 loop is CASLSGLAGGPNNEQFF. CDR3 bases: TGTGCCAGCCTATCGGGACTAGCGGGAGGACCCAACAATGAGCAGTTCTTC.